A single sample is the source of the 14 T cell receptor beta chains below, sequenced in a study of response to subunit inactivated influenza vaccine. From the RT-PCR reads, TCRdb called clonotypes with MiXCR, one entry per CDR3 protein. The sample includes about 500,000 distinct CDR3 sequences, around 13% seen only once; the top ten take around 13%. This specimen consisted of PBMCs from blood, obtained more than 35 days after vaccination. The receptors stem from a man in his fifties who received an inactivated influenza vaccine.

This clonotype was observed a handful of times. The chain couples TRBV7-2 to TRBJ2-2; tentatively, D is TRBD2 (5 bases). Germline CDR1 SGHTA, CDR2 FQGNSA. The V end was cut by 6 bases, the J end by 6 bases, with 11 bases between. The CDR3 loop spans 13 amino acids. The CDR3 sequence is CASRSGLAGELFF. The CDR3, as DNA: TGTGCCAGCAGGTCCGGACTCGCCGGGGAGCTGTTTTTT.

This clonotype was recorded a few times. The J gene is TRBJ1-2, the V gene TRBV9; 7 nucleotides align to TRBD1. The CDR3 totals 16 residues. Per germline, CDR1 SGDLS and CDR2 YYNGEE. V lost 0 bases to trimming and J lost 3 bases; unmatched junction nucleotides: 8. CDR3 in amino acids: CASSVATGTDYYGYTF. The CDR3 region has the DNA TGTGCCAGCAGCGTAGCGACCGGGACAGACTACTATGGCTACACCTTC.

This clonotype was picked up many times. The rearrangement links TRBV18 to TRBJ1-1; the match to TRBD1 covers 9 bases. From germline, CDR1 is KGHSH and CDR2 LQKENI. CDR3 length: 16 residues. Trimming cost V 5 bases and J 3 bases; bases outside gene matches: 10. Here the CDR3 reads CASSAQQGARDTEAFF. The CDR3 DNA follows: TGTGCCAGCTCAGCACAACAGGGGGCGCGTGACACTGAAGCTTTCTTT.

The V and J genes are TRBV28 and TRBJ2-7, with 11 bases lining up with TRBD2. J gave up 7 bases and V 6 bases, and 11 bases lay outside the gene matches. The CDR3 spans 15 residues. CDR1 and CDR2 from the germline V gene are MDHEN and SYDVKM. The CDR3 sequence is CASRPGTSGPGEQYF. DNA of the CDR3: TGTGCCAGCAGGCCCGGGACTAGCGGCCCAGGGGAGCAGTACTTC.

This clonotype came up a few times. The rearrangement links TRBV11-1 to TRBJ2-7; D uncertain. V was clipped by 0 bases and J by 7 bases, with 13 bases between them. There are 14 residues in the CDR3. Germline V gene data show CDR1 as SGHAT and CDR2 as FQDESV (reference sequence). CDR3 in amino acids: CASSLAPWDGEQYF. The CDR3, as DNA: TGTGCCAGCAGCTTAGCTCCATGGGATGGGGAGCAGTACTTC.

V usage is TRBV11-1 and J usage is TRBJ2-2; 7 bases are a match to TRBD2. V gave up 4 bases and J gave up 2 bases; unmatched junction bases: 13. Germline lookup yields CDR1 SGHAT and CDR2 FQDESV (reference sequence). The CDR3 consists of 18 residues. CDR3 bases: TGTGCCAGCAGCTCCCGAGGCGGGGGAACCACTAACACCGGGGAGCTGTTTTTT. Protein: CASSSRGGGTTNTGELFF.

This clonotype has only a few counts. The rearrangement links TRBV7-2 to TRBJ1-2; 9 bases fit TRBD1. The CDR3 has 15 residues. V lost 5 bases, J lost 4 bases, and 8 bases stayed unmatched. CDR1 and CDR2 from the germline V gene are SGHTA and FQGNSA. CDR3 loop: CASSLGQGRRYGYTF. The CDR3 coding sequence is TGTGCCAGCAGCCTAGGACAGGGGAGACGCTATGGCTACACCTTC.

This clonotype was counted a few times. The DNA of the CDR3 is TGTGCCAGCAGCTTAGGAATAGATACGCAGTATTTT. Protein product: CASSLGIDTQYF. The V call is TRBV7-9, the J call TRBJ2-3; D not certain. CDR1 is SEHNR, CDR2 FQNEAQ, per germline (reference sequence). The CDR3 length is 12 residues. Trimming took off 1 base at V and 5 bases at J, with 4 bases between the two ends.

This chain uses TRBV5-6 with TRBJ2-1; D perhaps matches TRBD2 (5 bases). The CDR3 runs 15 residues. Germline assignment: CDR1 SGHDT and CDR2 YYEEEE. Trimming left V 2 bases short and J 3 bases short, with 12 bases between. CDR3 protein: CASSLRRSLYNEQFF. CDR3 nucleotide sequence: TGTGCCAGCAGCTTACGGAGGTCCCTCTACAATGAGCAGTTCTTC.

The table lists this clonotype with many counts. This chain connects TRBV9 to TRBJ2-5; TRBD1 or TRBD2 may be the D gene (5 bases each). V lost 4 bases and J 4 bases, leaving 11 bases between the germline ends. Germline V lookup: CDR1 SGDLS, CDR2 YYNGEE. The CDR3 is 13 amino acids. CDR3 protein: CASSRDRRETQYF. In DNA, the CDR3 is TGTGCCAGCAGCCGGGACCGGAGAGAGACCCAGTACTTC.

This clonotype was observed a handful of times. CDR3 sequence: CASSIVWTDTQYF. CDR3 nucleotide sequence: TGTGCCAGTAGTATAGTCTGGACAGATACGCAGTATTTT. The J gene is TRBJ2-3, the V gene TRBV19; D gene unclear. This CDR3 is 13 amino acids long. From germline, CDR1 is LNHDA and CDR2 SQIVND (reference sequence). With 1 base removed from V and 3 bases from J, the gap between germline ends came to 5 bases.

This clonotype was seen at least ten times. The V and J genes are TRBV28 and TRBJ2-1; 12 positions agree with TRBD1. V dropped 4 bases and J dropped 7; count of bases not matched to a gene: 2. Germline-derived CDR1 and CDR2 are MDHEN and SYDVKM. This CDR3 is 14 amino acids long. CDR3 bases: TGTGCCAGCAGTTGGGGACAGGGGGCGAATGAGCAGTTCTTC. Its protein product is CASSWGQGANEQFF.

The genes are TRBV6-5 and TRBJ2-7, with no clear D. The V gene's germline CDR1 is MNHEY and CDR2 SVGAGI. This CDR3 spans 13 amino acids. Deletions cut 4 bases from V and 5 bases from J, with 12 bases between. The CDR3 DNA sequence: TGTGCCAGCAGTTTAGACCCGTTCGACGAGCAGTACTTC. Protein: CASSLDPFDEQYF.

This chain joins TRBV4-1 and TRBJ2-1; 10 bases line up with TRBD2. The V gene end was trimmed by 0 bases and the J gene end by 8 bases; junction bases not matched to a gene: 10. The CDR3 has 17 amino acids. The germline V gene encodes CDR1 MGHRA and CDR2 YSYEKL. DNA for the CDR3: TGCGCCAGCAGCCAAGAAATCAGCGGGAGGGCCCTAGATGAGCAGTTCTTC. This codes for CASSQEISGRALDEQFF.